Shown below are 9 T cell receptor beta chains from a single sample sequenced in a study of T-cell reconstitution after alpha-beta-depleted transplantation in children. A TCRbeta library incorporating unique molecular identifiers was prepared. Via MiXCR, TCRdb re-called the PCR reads, giving one row per CDR3 protein. Of roughly 300,000 distinct CDR3 sequences detected, 9% to 12% appear once; the ten largest clones hold 2% to 3%. The sample in question was PBMCs from the stem cell graft donor, obtained from the stem cell graft. All receptors derive from a human donor who donated a stem cell graft to a child with acute lymphoblastic leukemia.

The V and J genes are TRBV5-1 and TRBJ1-5; weak D call: TRBD1 (6 bases). Germline V lookup: CDR1 SGHRS, CDR2 YFSETQ. V shed 6 bases and J shed 0 bases, with 16 bases lying between them. This CDR3 is 16 amino acids long. The CDR3 DNA is TGCGCCAGCAACCGGACAGACCGATATAGCAATCAGCCCCAGCATTTT. Translating gives CASNRTDRYSNQPQHF. The whole variable domain, filled in from reference TRBV5-1 and TRBJ1-5, reads KAGVTQTPRYLIKTRGQQVTLSCSPISGHRSVSWYQQTPGQGLQFLFEYFSETQRNKGNFPGRFSGRQFSNSRSEMNVSTLELGDSALYLCASNRTDRYSNQPQHFGDGTRLSIL.

This chain uses TRBV20-1 with TRBJ2-1, with TRBD1 matching 7 bases. The CDR3 extends over 14 amino acids. V dropped 6 bases and J dropped 4; count of bases not matched to a gene: 9. Germline V gene data show CDR1 as DFQATT and CDR2 as SNEGSKA (reference sequence). CDR3 loop: CSADDRAAYNEQFF. CDR3 nucleotides: TGCAGTGCCGACGACAGGGCAGCGTACAATGAGCAGTTCTTC.

V and J are TRBV12-3 or TRBV12-4 and TRBJ2-7; 8 bases agree with TRBD1. With 3 bases clipped from V and 5 bases from J, the junction kept 9 bases outside the gene matches. The CDR3 sequence is 15 residues long. CDR3 bases: TGTGCCAGCAGTTTCGTGACAGGGGCGAGGGACGAGCAGTACTTC. This translates into CASSFVTGARDEQYF.

V gene TRBV7-7 combines with J gene TRBJ2-5; the match to TRBD1 covers 10 bases. The CDR3 extends over 14 amino acids. Germline CDR1 is SSHAT and CDR2 is FNYEAQ (reference sequence). The CDR3 nucleotides read TGTGCTAGCGCCGGGGACAGGGGCGAAGAGACCCAGTACTTC. Protein product: CASAGDRGEETQYF.

A few counts support this clonotype. CDR3 amino acids: CASSLLAGPKDEQFF. The CDR3 region has the DNA TGTGCCAGCAGTTTACTAGCGGGACCAAAGGATGAGCAGTTCTTC. The rearrangement joins TRBV12-3 or TRBV12-4 to TRBJ2-1; 9 positions agree with TRBD2. V dropped 2 bases and J dropped 8; count of bases not matched to a gene: 7. CDR3 length equals 15 residues.

This clonotype showed up many times. This rearrangement joins TRBV7-9 to TRBJ2-1; 8 bases are shared with TRBD2. The ends lost 6 bases at V and 10 bases at J; junction bases unmatched: 5. Germline V gene data show CDR1 as SEHNR and CDR2 as FQNEAQ (reference sequence). The CDR3 extends over 12 amino acids. The chain's CDR3 is CASRITSGEQFF. For the CDR3, the DNA is TGTGCCAGCAGGATCACTAGCGGCGAGCAGTTCTTC.

The sample holds a few counts of this clonotype. V usage is TRBV2 and J usage is TRBJ2-3; 9 bases fit TRBD2. V lost 8 bases and J lost 2; bases outside the gene matches: 14. CDR3 length equals 17 residues. The germline gives CDR1 SNHLY, CDR2 FYNNEI. Written as DNA, the CDR3 is TGTGCCAGCCGCGCGTTAGGGCTAGCGGGGATCACAGATACGCAGTATTTT. Encoded protein: CASRALGLAGITDTQYF.

This clonotype has more than one count but fewer than ten. This sequence joins TRBV20-1 and TRBJ2-1; 8 bases fit TRBD1. J gave up 8 bases and V 5 bases, and 8 bases lay outside the gene matches. Germline V CDR1 and CDR2: DFQATT, SNEGSKA (reference sequence). CDR3 length: 13 amino acids. The CDR3 DNA is TGCAGTGCTTTATACGGACAGGGCTATGAGCAGTTCTTC. It yields the protein CSALYGQGYEQFF.

The chain is built from TRBV27 and TRBJ1-6; D gene uncertain. CDR1 and CDR2 from the germline V gene are MNHEY and SMNVEV (reference sequence). This CDR3 is 12 amino acids long. V gave up 3 bases and J gave up 8 bases, with 5 bases separating them. CDR3 nucleotides: TGTGCCAGCAGTTTCCGGGATTCACCCCTCCACTTT. Translated, it gives CASSFRDSPLHF.